The 3 T cell receptor beta chains presented below share a single source sample, sequenced in a study of CXCR3-negative and CXCR3-positive naive CD8 T cells. Study-wide results and limits: For CXCR3-positive naive cells, TRB CDR3s were more hydrophobic than those of CXCR3-negative naive cells.

UMI-labeled 5' RACE yielded the TRB cDNA libraries. TCRdb re-called the 5' RACE reads, yielding one record per CDR3 amino acid sequence without DNA. The sample has roughly 110,000 distinct CDR3 sequences. Their specific antigens are unknown. The sample was naive CXCR3+ CD8+ T cells from blood. Subset here: CD45RO-CCR7+CD27+CD95- naive CD8+ T cells expressing CXCR3 (TNR3+). The receptors originated from a human donor in good health. Some clones in this sample may be carry-over from other donors' samples.

The V gene is TRBV4-3, the J gene TRBJ2-1; TCRdb picks TRBD1, but there is no DNA to check that call. Per the germline V gene, CDR1 is LGHNA and CDR2 is YSLEER. The CDR3 has 15 residues. This chain's CDR3 is CASSQDGTGTNEQFF.

This chain links TRBV7-9 with TRBJ2-1. Germline-derived CDR1 and CDR2 are SEHNR and FQNEAQ (reference sequence). The length of the CDR3 is 11 residues. The CDR3 here is CASSSPNEQFF.

The chain joins TRBV29-1 to TRBJ2-1. The germline gives CDR1 SQVTM, CDR2 ANQGSEA. The CDR3 is 15 residues long. The CDR3 reads CSVEVTDWRSDEQFF.